The 5 T cell receptor beta chains presented below share a single source sample, sequenced in a study of Ad26.COV2.S vaccination and SARS-CoV-2 variants. Stated treatment: around 19 received Ad26.COV2.S at low or high dose, single or two shots; a few received placebo; per-sample allocation not given. Collection of samples fell on day 63 after the first vaccine or placebo injection. Sequenced by immunoSEQ multiplex PCR; TCRdb stores in-frame clones only, minus some. Here the sample spans roughly 350,000 clones, about 88% being singletons. The source was peripheral blood, collected in a trial of Ad26.COV2.S vaccine versus placebo. These receptor sequences come from a person aged 18-65 years who received the Ad26.COV2.S COVID-19 vaccine or a placebo.

This rearrangement joins TRBV9 to TRBJ1-5; 9 bases are a match to TRBD1. Germline V gives CDR1 SGDLS, CDR2 YYNGEE. The V gene end was trimmed by 4 bases and the J gene end by 7 bases; junction bases not matched to a gene: 6. The CDR3 loop spans 14 amino acids. Here the CDR3 reads CASSPDRGGQPQHF. The CDR3 bases are TGTGCCAGCAGCCCGGACAGGGGCGGACAGCCCCAGCATTTT. The whole variable domain, remainder taken from reference TRBV9 and TRBJ1-5, is DSGVTQTPKHLITATGQRVTLRCSPRSGDLSVYWYQQSLDQGLQFLIQYYNGEERAKGNILERFSAQQFPDLHSELNLSSLELGDSALYFCASSPDRGGQPQHFGDGTRLSIL.

The chain carries TRBV7-2 and TRBJ2-5; 9 nucleotides agree with TRBD2. The germline V gene encodes CDR1 SGHTA and CDR2 FQGNSA. This CDR3 region has 18 residues. Trimming at V came to 5 bases and at J to 4 bases, leaving 17 bases not matched to a gene. The CDR3 bases are TGTGCCAGCAGCCTAGAGTATGGCGGGGGGGCTGATCGAGAGACCCAGTACTTC. This sequence encodes CASSLEYGGGADRETQYF. The whole variable domain, remainder taken from reference TRBV7-2 and TRBJ2-5, is GAGVSQSPSNKVTEKGKDVELRCDPISGHTALYWYRQSLGQGLEFLIYFQGNSAPDKSGLPSDRFSAERTGGSVSTLTIQRTQQEDSAVYLCASSLEYGGGADRETQYFGPGTRLLVL.

This clone occurred a few times. The chain is built from TRBV7-2 and TRBJ1-2; 7 nucleotides line up with TRBD1. After removal of 4 bases from V and 6 bases from J, the junction contained 17 bases not matched to a gene. The CDR3 spans 17 residues. Per germline, CDR1 SGHTA and CDR2 FQGNSA. This chain's CDR3 is CASSSQLTASGGDGYTF. The DNA for the CDR3 is TGTGCCAGCAGCTCTCAACTCACCGCTTCAGGGGGAGATGGCTACACCTTC. The variable domain in full, completed from reference TRBV7-2 and TRBJ1-2, reads GAGVSQSPSNKVTEKGKDVELRCDPISGHTALYWYRQSLGQGLEFLIYFQGNSAPDKSGLPSDRFSAERTGGSVSTLTIQRTQQEDSAVYLCASSSQLTASGGDGYTFGSGTRLTVV.

The chain carries TRBV19 and TRBJ1-1; D not resolved. V was clipped by 1 base and J by 6 bases, with 21 bases between them. The CDR3 covers 17 residues. Germline V gene lookup returns CDR1 LNHDA and CDR2 SQIVND (reference sequence). CDR3: CASSIGLFLVFHPEAFF. As DNA, the CDR3 is TGTGCCAGTAGTATAGGACTATTTTTAGTCTTCCACCCTGAAGCTTTCTTT.

The gene calls are TRBV28 and TRBJ1-5; D not certain. Trimming left V 3 bases short and J 7 bases short, with 13 bases between. In germline, CDR1 is MDHEN, CDR2 SYDVKM. CDR3 length equals 14 residues. CDR3 protein: CASSFREAYQPQHF. The DNA for the CDR3 is TGTGCCAGCAGTTTTCGGGAGGCATACCAGCCCCAGCATTTT.